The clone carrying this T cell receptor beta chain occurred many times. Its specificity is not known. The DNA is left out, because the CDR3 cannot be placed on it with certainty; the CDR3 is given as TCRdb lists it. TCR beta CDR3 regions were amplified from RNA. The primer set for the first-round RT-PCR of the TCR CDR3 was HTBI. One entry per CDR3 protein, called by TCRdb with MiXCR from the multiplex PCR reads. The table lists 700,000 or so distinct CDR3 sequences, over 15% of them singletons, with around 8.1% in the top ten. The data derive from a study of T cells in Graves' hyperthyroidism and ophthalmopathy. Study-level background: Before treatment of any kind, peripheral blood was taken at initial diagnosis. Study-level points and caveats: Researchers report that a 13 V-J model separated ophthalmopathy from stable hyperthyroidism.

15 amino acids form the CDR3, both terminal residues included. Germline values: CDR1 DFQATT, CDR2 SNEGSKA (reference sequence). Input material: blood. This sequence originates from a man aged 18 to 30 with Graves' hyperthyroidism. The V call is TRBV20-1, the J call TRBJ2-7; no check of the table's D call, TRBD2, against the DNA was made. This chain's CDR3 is CSASLGMGLSYEQYF.